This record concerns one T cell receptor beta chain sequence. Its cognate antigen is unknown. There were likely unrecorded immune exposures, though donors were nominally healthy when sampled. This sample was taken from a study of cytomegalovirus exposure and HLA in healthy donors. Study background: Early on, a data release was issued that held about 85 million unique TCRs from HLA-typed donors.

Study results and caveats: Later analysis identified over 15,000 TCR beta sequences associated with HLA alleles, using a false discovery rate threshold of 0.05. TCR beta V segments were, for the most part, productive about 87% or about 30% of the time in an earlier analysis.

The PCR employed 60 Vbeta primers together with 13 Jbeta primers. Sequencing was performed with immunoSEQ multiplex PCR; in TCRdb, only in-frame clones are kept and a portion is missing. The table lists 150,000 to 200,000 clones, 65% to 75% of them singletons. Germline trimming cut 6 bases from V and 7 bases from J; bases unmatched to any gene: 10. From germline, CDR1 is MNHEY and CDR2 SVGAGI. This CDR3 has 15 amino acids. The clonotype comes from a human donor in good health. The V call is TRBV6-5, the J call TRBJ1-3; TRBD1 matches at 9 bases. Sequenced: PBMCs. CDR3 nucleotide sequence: TGTGCCAGCAGCCGGGGGACAGGGCAGGGGAACACCATATATTTT. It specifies CASSRGTGQGNTIYF.